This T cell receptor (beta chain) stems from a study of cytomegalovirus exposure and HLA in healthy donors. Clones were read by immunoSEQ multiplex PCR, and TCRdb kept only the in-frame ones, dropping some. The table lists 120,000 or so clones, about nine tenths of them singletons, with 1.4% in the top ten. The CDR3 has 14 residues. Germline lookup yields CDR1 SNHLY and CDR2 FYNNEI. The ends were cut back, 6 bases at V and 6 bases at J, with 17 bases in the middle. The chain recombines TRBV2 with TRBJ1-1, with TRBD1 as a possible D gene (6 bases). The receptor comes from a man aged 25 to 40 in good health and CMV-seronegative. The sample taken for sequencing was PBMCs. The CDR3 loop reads CASSKQGDRPEAFF. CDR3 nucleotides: TGTGCCAGCAGCAAACAGGGAGATAGGCCTGAAGCTTTCTTT.